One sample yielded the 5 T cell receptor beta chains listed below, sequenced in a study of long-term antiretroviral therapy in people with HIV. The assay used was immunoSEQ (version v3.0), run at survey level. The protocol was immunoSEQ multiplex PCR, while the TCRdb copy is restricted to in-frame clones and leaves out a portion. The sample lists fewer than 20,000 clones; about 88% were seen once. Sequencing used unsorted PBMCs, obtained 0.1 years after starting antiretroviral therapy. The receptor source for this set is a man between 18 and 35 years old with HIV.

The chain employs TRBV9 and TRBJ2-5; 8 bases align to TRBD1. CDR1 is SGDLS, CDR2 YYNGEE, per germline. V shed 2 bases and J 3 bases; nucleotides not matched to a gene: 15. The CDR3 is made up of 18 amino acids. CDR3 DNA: TGTGCCAGCAGCGTCACTATTCCGGGACAGGATTTTGAAGAGACCCAGTACTTC. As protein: CASSVTIPGQDFEETQYF.

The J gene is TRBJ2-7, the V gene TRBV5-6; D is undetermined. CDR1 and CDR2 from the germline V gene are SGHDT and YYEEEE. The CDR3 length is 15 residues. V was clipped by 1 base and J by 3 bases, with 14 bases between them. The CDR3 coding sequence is TGTGCCAGCAGCTTGATCCCGACACATAGCTACGAGCAGTACTTC. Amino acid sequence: CASSLIPTHSYEQYF.

The CDR3 sequence is CASTTLSGGITEAFF. As DNA, the CDR3 is TGTGCCAGTACCACCCTATCAGGGGGTATCACTGAAGCTTTCTTT. The J gene is TRBJ1-1, the V gene TRBV19, with 7 bases identical to TRBD1. V dropped 7 bases and J dropped 4; count of bases not matched to a gene: 12. CDR1 and CDR2 from the germline V gene are LNHDA and SQIVND (reference sequence). The CDR3 loop spans 15 amino acids.

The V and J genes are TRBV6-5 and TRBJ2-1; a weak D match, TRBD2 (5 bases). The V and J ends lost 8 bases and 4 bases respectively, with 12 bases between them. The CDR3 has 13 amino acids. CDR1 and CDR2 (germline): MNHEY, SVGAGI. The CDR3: CASAQDSYNEQFF. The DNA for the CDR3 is TGTGCCAGCGCCCAGGACTCTTACAATGAGCAGTTCTTC.

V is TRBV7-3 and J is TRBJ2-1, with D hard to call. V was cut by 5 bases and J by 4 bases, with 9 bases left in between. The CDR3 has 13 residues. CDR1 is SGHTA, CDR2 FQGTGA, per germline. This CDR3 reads CASSPIPYNEQFF. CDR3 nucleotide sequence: TGTGCCAGCAGCCCGATCCCGTACAATGAGCAGTTCTTC.